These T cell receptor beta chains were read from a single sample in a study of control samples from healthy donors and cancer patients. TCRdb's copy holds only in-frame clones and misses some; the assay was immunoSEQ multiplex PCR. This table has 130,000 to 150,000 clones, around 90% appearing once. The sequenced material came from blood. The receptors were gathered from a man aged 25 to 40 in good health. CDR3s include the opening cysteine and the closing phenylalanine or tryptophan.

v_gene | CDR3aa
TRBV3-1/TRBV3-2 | CASSGSADTQYF
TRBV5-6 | CASSLVSDGNTIYF
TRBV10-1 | CASSEFKGAETQYF
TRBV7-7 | CASSKDPYGRDTQYF
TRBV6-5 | CALVFEGSYEQYF
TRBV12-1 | CASSLREFGYGYTF
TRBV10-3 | CAISDFPGAYEQYF
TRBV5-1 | CASSFRTGKATGELFF
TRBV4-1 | CASSQVGRAAGNQPQHF
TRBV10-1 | CASSVGRHTEAFF
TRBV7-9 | CASSLGGQNYGYTF
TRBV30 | CAWSDQTTNYGYTF
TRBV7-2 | CASSLDLIYGYTF
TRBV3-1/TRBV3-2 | CASSQARGIGNTIYF
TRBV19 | CASSMRDRREKLFF
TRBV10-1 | CASSEIVLGGGAITDTQYF
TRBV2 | CASSEAGQPTEAFF
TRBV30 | CAWSVPGRQETQYF
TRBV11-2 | CASSLFGGSYEQYF
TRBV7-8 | CASTGPTSSTDTQYF
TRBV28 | CASSSPKDRGNYGYTF
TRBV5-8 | CASTSVRGYNEQFF
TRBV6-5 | CASSMTGYTEAFF
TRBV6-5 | CASRAGTDTQYF
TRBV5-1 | CASSAGTGWEEKLFF
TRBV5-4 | CASSFLTNEQYF
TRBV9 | CASSIGTLGEQYF
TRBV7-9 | CASSLVRSGAPYNEQFF
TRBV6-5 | CASSYSSGGNYGYTF
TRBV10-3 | CAISEDRGQSYGYTF
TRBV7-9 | CASSWLLGQGGTEAFF
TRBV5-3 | CARSLSRDHQPQHF
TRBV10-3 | CAISQQGGGADTQYF
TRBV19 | CASNSGTVHTEAFF
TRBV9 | CASSVGGGESQPQHF
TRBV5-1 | CASKKSGANVLTF
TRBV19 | CASTRTGGNEKLFF
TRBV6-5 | CASSSQRGQVNTEAFF
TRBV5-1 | CASSLVRGPDNEQFF
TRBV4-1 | CASSQGLAGVPEQFF